This T cell receptor beta chain appears in the sequencing data of a study of blood T cell repertoires in COVID-19. The wider study: Both acute and convalescent COVID-19 samples were obtained from the United States, Italy and Spain. Sources were T cells, B-cell-depleted T cells, or PBMCs; the material itself was cDNA or gDNA.

Per the authors' pipeline: From reference gene primer amplification, estimates of nucleated cell counts were derived. Repertoires were generated with immunoSEQ multiplex PCR, while TCRdb's copy carries only in-frame clones and drops some. V and J calls and clone size come straight from that table; D and trimming were deduced from the DNA. The data show about 190,000 clones, around four fifths seen once. The CDR3 is 13 residues long. Trimming removed 4 bases at V and 0 bases at J, with 4 bases between. Per germline, CDR1 SEHNR and CDR2 FQNEAQ (reference sequence). This sequence was found in a woman between 70 and 85 years old with active or convalescent COVID-19. The chain is built from TRBV7-9 and TRBJ1-3; D is unclear. Sequencing was carried out using peripheral blood. CDR3 coding DNA: TGTGCCAGCAGCTACAACTCTGGAAACACCATATATTTT. Amino acid sequence: CASSYNSGNTIYF.